A few counts support the clone carrying this T cell receptor beta chain. Sorting of CD4+ naive, central memory, regulatory and stem cell-like memory cells was performed via CD45RO/CCR7/CD25/CD127/CD95/CD27. The sample originates from a study of beta chain features in type 1 diabetes. Germline values: CDR1 SQVTM, CDR2 ANQGSEA. The V gene lost 5 bases and the J gene lost 0 bases, with 8 bases spanning the gap. The CDR3 extends over 13 amino acids. Reverse transcribing all isolated RNA meant expressed TCRB transcripts were sequenced. Some clones are missing from TCRdb's copy, which holds only in-frame ones; the method was immunoSEQ multiplex PCR. Of under 950,000 clones listed, 17% are singletons.

The TCR originated in a woman under 30 in good health. The sequenced sample was naive CD4+ T cells from blood. This chain uses TRBV29-1 with TRBJ2-1; the D is unclear. Here the CDR3 reads CSVFGFSYNEQFF. CDR3 nucleotide sequence: TGCAGCGTTTTTGGGTTCTCCTACAATGAGCAGTTCTTC.